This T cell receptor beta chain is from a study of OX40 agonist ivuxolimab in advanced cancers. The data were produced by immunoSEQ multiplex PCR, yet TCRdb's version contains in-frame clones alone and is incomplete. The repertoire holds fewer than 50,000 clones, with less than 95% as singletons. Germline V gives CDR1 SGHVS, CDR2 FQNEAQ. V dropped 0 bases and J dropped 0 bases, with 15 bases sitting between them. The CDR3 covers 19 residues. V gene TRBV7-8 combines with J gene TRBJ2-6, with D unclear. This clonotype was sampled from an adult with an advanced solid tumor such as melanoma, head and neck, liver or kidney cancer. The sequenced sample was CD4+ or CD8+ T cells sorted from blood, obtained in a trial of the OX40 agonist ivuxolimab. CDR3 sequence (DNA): TGTGCCAGCAGCTTAGCGTATCGAACGACCCCCTCTGGGGCCAACGTCCTGACTTTC. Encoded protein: CASSLAYRTTPSGANVLTF.